The 20 T cell receptor beta chains reported below all come from one sample, sequenced in a study of cytomegalovirus exposure and HLA in healthy donors. The PCR used 60 Vbeta and 13 Jbeta primers. Libraries were prepared by immunoSEQ multiplex PCR; TCRdb keeps only in-frame clonotypes and omits some of them. Recorded for this sample: about 33,000 clones. Sequencing was done on a sample of PBMCs. The receptors originated from a man aged 40-49 years in good health and CMV-seronegative.

The rearrangement uses TRBV6-5 and TRBJ2-7; TRBD2 matches 8 bases. Germline CDR1 reads MNHEY; CDR2 reads SVGAGI. V lost 0 bases and J lost 4; bases outside the gene matches: 8. CDR3 length: 16 amino acids. In DNA form, the CDR3 reads TGTGCCAGCAGTTACTCAGGCGGGAGGACCGTTTACGAGCAGTACTTC. Its translation: CASSYSGGRTVYEQYF.

The rearrangement uses TRBV19 and TRBJ2-3; D gene unclear. CDR3 size: 15 residues. Trimming took 7 bases from V and 6 from J, leaving 20 bases between them. The germline gives CDR1 LNHDA, CDR2 SQIVND (reference sequence). CDR3 sequence reads: CASTPSPVVPDTQYF. In nucleotides, the CDR3 is TGTGCCAGTACCCCAAGCCCGGTAGTTCCCGATACGCAGTATTTT.

This sequence joins TRBV7-3 and TRBJ1-1, with D tentatively TRBD1 (5 bases). The germline gives CDR1 SGHTA, CDR2 FQGTGA. This CDR3 has 13 amino acids. V dropped 1 base and J dropped 3 bases, with 6 bases sitting between them. CDR3 in amino acids: CASSLIRDTEAFF. For the CDR3, the DNA is TGTGCCAGCAGCTTAATCAGGGACACTGAAGCTTTCTTT.

This chain uses TRBV6-5 with TRBJ2-7; 10 nucleotides line up with TRBD1. V lost 4 bases and J lost 6; bases outside the gene matches: 9. Germline lookup yields CDR1 MNHEY and CDR2 SVGAGI. The CDR3 is 15 amino acids. CDR3 DNA sequence: TGTGCCAGCAGTTTTGCCGGGACAGGGGCCCCCGAGCAGTACTTC. Protein product: CASSFAGTGAPEQYF.

The chain links TRBV18 to TRBJ2-5; D gene ambiguous. Germline CDR1 reads KGHSH; CDR2 reads LQKENI. This CDR3 is built from 13 residues. Trimming stripped 3 bases from V and 2 bases from J, with 7 bases between. As DNA, the CDR3 is TGTGCCAGCTCACCGAGGCGGCAAGAGACCCAGTACTTC. Translated: CASSPRRQETQYF.

The chain has TRBV2 and TRBJ2-5; TRBD2 aligns across 11 bases. Germline values: CDR1 SNHLY, CDR2 FYNNEI. The CDR3 extends over 13 amino acids. Trimming removed 8 bases from V and 1 base from J; junction bases left unmatched: 0. This CDR3 is CASLAGGQETQYF. The CDR3, as DNA: TGTGCCAGCCTAGCGGGAGGCCAAGAGACCCAGTACTTC.

The chain has TRBV29-1 and TRBJ1-3; D not certain. The V gene's germline CDR1 is SQVTM and CDR2 ANQGSEA. Deletions cut 3 bases from V and 0 bases from J, with 12 bases between. The CDR3 totals 15 residues. The CDR3 bases are TGCAGCGTTGACAGGCTCCAGAGCTCTGGAAACACCATATATTTT. Protein sequence: CSVDRLQSSGNTIYF.

This rearrangement joins TRBV6-6 to TRBJ1-4, with 8 bases matching TRBD1. Germline loops: CDR1 MNHNY, CDR2 SVGAGI (reference sequence). The CDR3 has 14 residues. V trimming: 5 bases; J trimming: 4 bases; junction bases outside the gene matches: 3. The CDR3 loop reads CASSRTGNNEKLFF. The CDR3 coding sequence is TGTGCCAGCAGTAGGACAGGGAATAATGAAAAACTGTTTTTT.

The chain uses TRBV7-2 and TRBJ2-1, with a tentative D call TRBD2 (6 bases). This CDR3 is 19 amino acids long. V was cut by 1 base and J by 3 bases, with 22 bases left in between. Germline CDR1 is SGHTA and CDR2 is FQGNSA. The CDR3 loop reads CASSLDRDSLRTVYNEQFF. The CDR3 nucleotides read TGTGCCAGCAGCTTAGATCGGGACTCCCTCCGCACTGTCTACAATGAGCAGTTCTTC. The full variable domain, its missing parts supplied by reference TRBV7-2 and TRBJ2-1, is GAGVSQSPSNKVTEKGKDVELRCDPISGHTALYWYRQSLGQGLEFLIYFQGNSAPDKSGLPSDRFSAERTGGSVSTLTIQRTQQEDSAVYLCASSLDRDSLRTVYNEQFFGPGTRLTVL.

The rearrangement uses TRBV11-2 and TRBJ2-7, with D possibly TRBD2 on 6 matching bases. The V gene's germline CDR1 is SGHAT and CDR2 FQNNGV. The V gene lost 5 bases and the J gene lost 2 bases, with 16 bases spanning the gap. The CDR3 has 15 residues. CDR3 sequence reads: CASSQLGTVAYEQYF. Here the CDR3 DNA reads TGTGCCAGCAGCCAGCTTGGGACTGTCGCCTACGAGCAGTACTTC.

The chain joins TRBV27 to TRBJ1-1, with D uncertain. The ends were cut back, 3 bases at V and 5 bases at J, with 19 bases in the middle. The germline V gene encodes CDR1 MNHEY and CDR2 SMNVEV (reference sequence). This CDR3 is 16 amino acids long. The CDR3 DNA reads as TGTGCCAGCAGTTTGAATTGGACTCCCGGCGGGACTGAAGCTTTCTTT. It codes for CASSLNWTPGGTEAFF.

The V gene is TRBV6-1, the J gene TRBJ2-7, with TRBD1 matching 12 bases. CDR1 MNHNS and CDR2 SASEGT come from the germline V gene. J was trimmed by 6 bases and V by 4 bases; bases with no gene match: 4. CDR3 length: 14 residues. Written as DNA, the CDR3 is TGTGCCAGCAGTGGGGACAGGGGGCAAGGCGAGCAGTACTTC. This codes for CASSGDRGQGEQYF.

The rearrangement links TRBV5-6 to TRBJ2-7, with 10 bases aligning to TRBD2. The CDR3 consists of 15 residues. V shed 2 bases, J shed 2 bases, and the junction held 4 bases outside the gene matches. Germline CDR1 reads SGHDT; CDR2 reads YYEEEE. The CDR3: CASSLELAGPYEQYF. As DNA, the CDR3 is TGTGCCAGCAGCTTAGAACTAGCGGGGCCCTACGAGCAGTACTTC.

This chain connects TRBV5-6 to TRBJ1-3; D not resolved. Between the trimmed V and J ends, which lost 2 bases and 7 bases, there was a span of 10 bases. The CDR3 length is 13 residues. The germline V gene has CDR1 SGHDT and CDR2 YYEEEE. In DNA, the CDR3 is TGTGCCAGCAGCTTCGCACCCGGGAACACCATATATTTT. Encoded protein: CASSFAPGNTIYF.

The V and J genes are TRBV30 and TRBJ1-1; tentative D call: TRBD1 (5 bases). The CDR3 loop spans 13 amino acids. Germline V gene lookup returns CDR1 GTSNPN and CDR2 SVGIG (reference sequence). V was clipped by 0 bases and J by 3 bases, with 8 bases between them. The CDR3 nucleotides read TGTGCCTGGAGTGTAAAGGGGTACACTGAAGCTTTCTTT. This encodes CAWSVKGYTEAFF. Filled out from reference TRBV30 and TRBJ1-1, the complete variable domain reads SQTIHQWPATLVQPVGSPLSLECTVEGTSNPNLYWYRQAAGRGLQLLFYSVGIGQISSEVPQNLSASRPQDRQFILSSKKLLLSDSGFYLCAWSVKGYTEAFFGQGTRLTVV.

The rearrangement links TRBV6-5 to TRBJ2-1; weak D call: TRBD1 (6 bases). Per germline, CDR1 MNHEY and CDR2 SVGAGI. This CDR3 comprises 12 residues. V was clipped by 5 bases and J by 10 bases, with 12 bases between them. The CDR3 here is CASSTGRREQFF. For the CDR3, the DNA is TGTGCCAGCAGTACAGGGCGTCGGGAGCAGTTCTTC.

The chain links TRBV23-1 to TRBJ2-7; D possibly corresponds to TRBD2 (5 bases). TRBV23-1 is an ORF; its function is uncertain. The CDR3 spans 15 residues. The V and J ends lost 2 bases and 4 bases respectively, with 15 bases between them. As DNA, the CDR3 is TGCGCCAGCAGTCAACCCCCGCCGACGGGGTACGAGCAGTACTTC. Protein sequence: CASSQPPPTGYEQYF.

The CDR3, as DNA: TGTGCCAGCGGACAAACAGGGGTCGGCAAAAACATTCAGTACTTC. Encoded protein: CASGQTGVGKNIQYF. This sequence joins TRBV7-9 and TRBJ2-4, with 7 bases that match TRBD1. Trimming at V came to 8 bases and at J to 3 bases, leaving 10 bases not matched to a gene. CDR3 length: 15 amino acids. Germline CDR1 SEHNR, CDR2 FQNEAQ (reference sequence).

V and J are TRBV25-1 and TRBJ1-1, with 10 nucleotides matching TRBD1. The germline gives CDR1 MGHDK, CDR2 SYGVNS. With V trimmed by 9 bases and J by 4 bases, 11 bases remained unmatched. The CDR3 length is 15 residues. CDR3 region: CARSTGGEFSTEAFF. The DNA of the CDR3 is TGTGCCAGGTCGACAGGGGGCGAGTTTAGCACTGAAGCTTTCTTT.

The chain links TRBV4-3 to TRBJ2-3, with 10 bases matching TRBD2. The CDR3 totals 16 residues. The trim removed 2 bases at V and 3 bases at J, leaving 5 bases unmatched. Looked up from germline, CDR1 is LGHNA and CDR2 is YSLEER. This chain's CDR3 is CASSQTAGGATDTQYF. Here the CDR3 DNA reads TGCGCCAGCAGCCAAACAGCGGGAGGGGCGACAGATACGCAGTATTTT.